Below, 21 T cell receptor beta chains from the same sample are listed, as sequenced in a study of shared clonotypes between healthy human individuals. Clones were read by immunoSEQ multiplex PCR, and TCRdb kept only the in-frame ones, dropping some. Among around 500,000 clones listed, 76% were seen once. The specimen was PBMCs. These receptors were obtained from a middle-aged woman in good health. Some clones in this sample may be carry-over from other donors' samples.

This clone was picked up one time. The chain has TRBV6-1 and TRBJ1-2; tentative D call: TRBD1 (5 bases). The CDR3 has 13 residues. Trimming shortened V by 2 bases and J by 3 bases, and 7 bases separated the two germline ends. Germline assignment: CDR1 MNHNS and CDR2 SASEGT. CDR3 sequence: CASSERGDYGYTF. CDR3 sequence (DNA): TGTGCCAGCAGTGAAAGGGGAGACTATGGCTACACCTTC.

This clone is a singleton in its sample. The chain uses TRBV18 and TRBJ2-4; a possible D gene is TRBD2 (6 bases). V was pared by 3 bases and J by 5 bases, with 17 bases between. The CDR3 sequence is 16 residues long. Germline V gene data show CDR1 as KGHSH and CDR2 as LQKENI. The CDR3 DNA reads as TGTGCCAGCTCACCGGGGGGTCCCCGTAGCCAAAACATTCAGTACTTC. Translating it yields CASSPGGPRSQNIQYF.

The chain recombines TRBV27 with TRBJ2-7; the D gene is possibly TRBD1 (5 bases). Per germline, CDR1 MNHEY and CDR2 SMNVEV (reference sequence). CDR3 size: 13 residues. The V end was cut by 6 bases, the J end by 4 bases, with 13 bases between. The CDR3 region is CASSPRPGYEQYF. DNA for the CDR3: TGTGCCAGCAGCCCCCGTCCAGGGTACGAGCAGTACTTC.

At least ten counts were recorded for this clone. The chain joins TRBV28 to TRBJ1-5; TRBD1 is a possible D gene (5 bases). Trimming left V 5 bases short and J 3 bases short, with 14 bases between. The germline V gene has CDR1 MDHEN and CDR2 SYDVKM. The length of the CDR3 is 15 residues. The CDR3 loop reads CASSGVGRINQPQHF. The CDR3 coding sequence is TGTGCCAGCAGTGGGGTGGGACGGATCAATCAGCCCCAGCATTTT.

This sequence joins TRBV18 and TRBJ2-1; the match to TRBD1 covers 7 bases. Looked up from germline, CDR1 is KGHSH and CDR2 is LQKENI. The CDR3 contains 15 residues. The V gene end was trimmed by 2 bases and the J gene end by 4 bases; junction bases not matched to a gene: 5. CDR3 nucleotides: TGTGCCAGCTCACCAGGGACAGAACTTTACAATGAGCAGTTCTTC. Translation gives CASSPGTELYNEQFF.

The J gene is TRBJ2-3, the V gene TRBV27; 13 nucleotides agree with TRBD2. Germline V CDR1 and CDR2: MNHEY, SMNVEV (reference sequence). After removal of 4 bases from V and 4 bases from J, the junction contained 5 bases not matched to a gene. The CDR3 extends over 16 amino acids. CDR3 sequence reads: CASSSTSGRIPDTQYF. The CDR3 region has the DNA TGTGCCAGCAGTTCGACTAGCGGGAGGATTCCAGATACGCAGTATTTT.

This chain joins TRBV15 and TRBJ2-5, with 9 nucleotides matching TRBD2. The DNA end is a closer match to TRBJ2-7, so the J assignment may be wrong. The CDR3 totals 14 residues. The V gene's germline CDR1 is LNHNV and CDR2 YYDKDF (reference sequence). CDR3 nucleotide sequence: TGTGCCACCAGCAGAGTAGCGGGAGAGTACGAGCAGTACTTC. It codes for CATSRVAGEYEQYF.

The rearrangement links TRBV6-5 to TRBJ2-1; 8 positions match TRBD2. CDR1 MNHEY and CDR2 SVGAGI come from the germline V gene. The CDR3 has 15 residues. The J segment lost 2 bases and the V segment lost 7 bases, leaving 7 bases of the junction unmatched. This chain's CDR3 is CASTPPGLAYNEQFF. The CDR3, as DNA: TGTGCCAGCACTCCACCGGGACTAGCCTACAATGAGCAGTTCTTC.

V and J are TRBV5-1 and TRBJ2-7; a weak D match, TRBD2 (7 bases). Germline V CDR1 and CDR2: SGHRS, YFSETQ. The germline V and J ends were trimmed by 4 bases and 0 bases, with 17 bases remaining between them. The CDR3 is 16 residues long. CDR3 residues: CASSEQGGGSSYEQYF. The CDR3 DNA reads as TGCGCCAGCAGCGAGCAAGGGGGAGGGAGCTCCTACGAGCAGTACTTC.

The CDR3, as DNA: TGTGCCACCTGGACAGGGTCCAACTATGGCTACACCTTC. It specifies CATWTGSNYGYTF. This sequence joins TRBV10-3 and TRBJ1-2; 8 positions match TRBD1. The CDR3 runs to 13 residues. Germline CDR1 ENHRY, CDR2 SYGVKD. V dropped 10 bases and J dropped 2; count of bases not matched to a gene: 6.

The V call is TRBV10-3, the J call TRBJ1-1, with a possible D match to TRBD1 (6 bases). The CDR3 runs 15 residues. Trimming removed 3 bases at V and 4 bases at J, with 15 bases between. Germline values: CDR1 ENHRY, CDR2 SYGVKD. This CDR3 reads CAISERTAQGTEAFF. The DNA for the CDR3 is TGTGCCATCAGTGAACGAACCGCACAGGGCACTGAAGCTTTCTTT.

This clone has just a few counts. The rearrangement joins TRBV30 to TRBJ2-5, with TRBD1 matching over 7 bases. The J call is uncertain, as TRBJ2-7 better fits the DNA end. Looked up from germline, CDR1 is GTSNPN and CDR2 is SVGIG (reference sequence). The CDR3 contains 14 residues. For the CDR3, the DNA is TGTGCCTGGAGTGTGGAGACAGGGCATTACGAGCAGTACTTC. Translated: CAWSVETGHYEQYF.

The chain employs TRBV7-2 and TRBJ2-1; 12 positions agree with TRBD2. The CDR3 has 17 amino acids. Per the germline V gene, CDR1 is SGHTA and CDR2 is FQGNSA. Unmatched junction bases numbered 3, after V lost 2 bases and J lost 1 base. The CDR3 reads CASSLSLAGGSYNEQFF. In nucleotides, the CDR3 is TGTGCCAGCAGCTTATCGCTAGCGGGAGGGTCCTACAATGAGCAGTTCTTC.

The V call is TRBV10-3, the J call TRBJ2-1, with 11 positions matching TRBD2. The germline V gene has CDR1 ENHRY and CDR2 SYGVKD. The J segment lost 9 bases and the V segment lost 10 bases, leaving 8 bases of the junction unmatched. The CDR3 loop spans 13 amino acids. CDR3 bases: TGTGCCACGAGCGGGACTAGCGGTTCTGAGCAGTTCTTC. It translates to CATSGTSGSEQFF.

This rearrangement joins TRBV29-1 to TRBJ1-5; the D is unclear. The CDR3 has 13 amino acids. Germline V gene data show CDR1 as SQVTM and CDR2 as ANQGSEA. V lost 4 bases to trimming and J lost 0 bases, with 7 bases between them. CDR3 DNA sequence: TGCAGCGTTGTCGAGAATAGCAATCAGCCCCAGCATTTT. Translated, it gives CSVVENSNQPQHF.

The chain recombines TRBV4-1 with TRBJ2-7; D unresolved. The CDR3 runs to 15 residues. The V end lost 0 bases, the J end lost 2 bases, and 11 bases lay between the germline ends. Germline loops: CDR1 MGHRA, CDR2 YSYEKL. The DNA for the CDR3 is TGCGCCAGCAGCCAAGAAGGGCGTCGCCCCTACGAGCAGTACTTC. Translated: CASSQEGRRPYEQYF.

This clone came up a few times. The chain has TRBV27 and TRBJ2-6, with D tentatively TRBD1 (6 bases). This CDR3 region has 17 residues. The germline V gene encodes CDR1 MNHEY and CDR2 SMNVEV (reference sequence). V gave up 5 bases and J gave up 0 bases, with 14 bases separating them. CDR3 in DNA: TGTGCCAGCAGTACCCACAGGGCCTACTCTGGGGCCAACGTCCTGACTTTC. This sequence encodes CASSTHRAYSGANVLTF.

About this clone itself: Given a much more abundant clone one base away, this may be a read error. The chain is built from TRBV7-9 and TRBJ1-1, with D possibly matching TRBD1 (6 bases). With 5 bases removed from V and 6 bases from J, the gap between germline ends came to 19 bases. The CDR3 consists of 15 residues. CDR1 and CDR2 from the germline V gene are SEHNR and FQNEAQ (reference sequence). The CDR3 region is CASSPPGGRNAEAFF. The CDR3 region has the DNA TGTGCCAGCAGCCCACCGGGGGGGCGCAACGCTGAAGCTTTCTTT.

On this clone: Given a much more abundant clone one base away, this may be a read error. The V and J genes are TRBV5-4 and TRBJ2-5; TRBD2 matches at 8 bases. The CDR3 sequence is 15 residues long. In germline, CDR1 is SGHNT, CDR2 YYREEE (reference sequence). The CDR3 protein is CASSLDSGNQETQNF. The CDR3 DNA reads as TGTGCCAGCAGCTTGGATAGCGGGAACCAAGAGACCCAGAACTTC.

This clone has only one observation. The J gene is TRBJ2-5, the V gene TRBV18; D remains ambiguous. Germline CDR1 reads KGHSH; CDR2 reads LQKENI. The CDR3 runs to 13 residues. V dropped 5 bases and J dropped 2 bases, with 9 bases sitting between them. As DNA, the CDR3 is TGTGCCAGCTCATCGGAGATACAAGAGACCCAGTACTTC. It yields the protein CASSSEIQETQYF.

V usage is TRBV28 and J usage is TRBJ2-3; 10 bases are shared with TRBD1. The CDR3 consists of 16 residues. Germline-derived CDR1 and CDR2 are MDHEN and SYDVKM. Trimming at V came to 5 bases and at J to 2 bases, leaving 7 bases not matched to a gene. The CDR3 sequence is CASSNRDRGLTDTQYF. CDR3 coding DNA: TGTGCCAGCAGTAACCGGGACAGGGGCCTCACAGATACGCAGTATTTT.